A single sample is the source of the 25 T cell receptor beta chains below, sequenced in a study of T cells after yellow fever vaccination. TCRdb reprocessed the 5' RACE reads via MiXCR and lists one record per CDR3 protein. The table lists roughly 240,000 distinct CDR3 sequences, over 6.5% of them singletons. The sample in question was CD4+ T cells sorted from PBMCs, obtained on the day of the yellow fever booster vaccination. The receptor set was obtained from a man younger than 40 who received the YFV17D yellow fever vaccine.

This clonotype was recorded a few times. The chain combines TRBV4-3 with TRBJ2-7; TRBD1 or TRBD2 may be the D gene (6 bases each). This CDR3 spans 15 amino acids. Germline lookup yields CDR1 LGHNA and CDR2 YSLEER. Trimming took off 4 bases at V and 2 bases at J, with 15 bases between the two ends. CDR3 amino acids: CASSLGGGQTYEQYF. The DNA for the CDR3 is TGCGCCAGCAGCCTCGGAGGGGGGCAGACCTACGAGCAGTACTTC.

This clonotype appeared a few times. This chain links TRBV7-2 with TRBJ2-1; D is unresolved. CDR1 is SGHTA, CDR2 FQGNSA, per germline. This CDR3 comprises 13 residues. V lost 2 bases and J 7 bases, leaving 9 bases between the germline ends. The chain's CDR3 is CASSLSKLNEQFF. The CDR3 DNA sequence: TGTGCCAGCAGCTTATCAAAGCTGAATGAGCAGTTCTTC. The full variable domain, with the rest looked up from reference TRBV7-2 and TRBJ2-1, is GAGVSQSPSNKVTEKGKDVELRCDPISGHTALYWYRQSLGQGLEFLIYFQGNSAPDKSGLPSDRFSAERTGGSVSTLTIQRTQQEDSAVYLCASSLSKLNEQFFGPGTRLTVL.

The chain couples TRBV6-5 to TRBJ1-1; 8 nucleotides match TRBD1. This CDR3 has 16 amino acids. Germline V gene data show CDR1 as MNHEY and CDR2 as SVGAGI. The ends lost 0 bases at V and 1 base at J; junction bases unmatched: 4. The CDR3 protein is CASSYSKTGENTEAFF. The CDR3 bases are TGTGCCAGCAGTTACTCGAAGACAGGGGAGAACACTGAAGCTTTCTTT.

V is TRBV20-1 and J is TRBJ2-1; D is perhaps TRBD2 (6 bases). Looked up from germline, CDR1 is DFQATT and CDR2 is SNEGSKA (reference sequence). The V gene lost 0 bases and the J gene lost 2 bases, with 8 bases spanning the gap. The CDR3 is made up of 14 amino acids. Written as DNA, the CDR3 is TGCAGTGCTAGAGAAGGGACTGCCTACAATGAGCAGTTCTTC. Its translation: CSAREGTAYNEQFF.

A few counts support this clonotype. V usage is TRBV7-2 and J usage is TRBJ2-1; D not resolved. Germline V gene data show CDR1 as SGHTA and CDR2 as FQGNSA. CDR3 size: 14 residues. Between the trimmed V and J ends, which lost 2 bases and 3 bases, there was a span of 8 bases. As DNA, the CDR3 is TGTGCCAGCAGCTTAAGTCCTATCTACAATGAGCAGTTCTTC. Protein: CASSLSPIYNEQFF.

This clonotype has at least ten counts. The chain couples TRBV5-1 to TRBJ2-3, with 11 bases identical to TRBD2. V lost 4 bases to trimming and J lost 5 bases; unmatched junction nucleotides: 3. The CDR3 consists of 14 residues. From germline, CDR1 is SGHRS and CDR2 YFSETQ. The CDR3: CASSGGTSGDTQYF. The CDR3 DNA reads TGCGCCAGCAGCGGGGGGACTAGCGGAGATACGCAGTATTTT.

In this sample, this clonotype turned up many times. The V and J genes are TRBV19 and TRBJ1-1; 11 nucleotides line up with TRBD1. The CDR3 spans 15 residues. Germline trimming cut 4 bases from V and 4 bases from J; bases unmatched to any gene: 5. Germline assignment: CDR1 LNHDA and CDR2 SQIVND (reference sequence). The CDR3 region has the DNA TGTGCCAGTAGTACGGACAGGGGGCCGGGCACTGAAGCTTTCTTT. Protein product: CASSTDRGPGTEAFF.

This clonotype was seen more than once but under ten times. The V gene is TRBV5-1, the J gene TRBJ2-7; 12 positions agree with TRBD2. Per germline, CDR1 SGHRS and CDR2 YFSETQ. The CDR3 is 16 residues long. With 4 bases clipped from V and 3 bases from J, the junction kept 8 bases outside the gene matches. The CDR3 protein is CASSLGSTSGSYEQYF. The DNA of the CDR3 is TGCGCCAGCAGCCTGGGGTCGACTAGCGGGAGCTACGAGCAGTACTTC.

Ten or more counts support this clonotype. The chain recombines TRBV6-2 or TRBV6-3 with TRBJ2-1; tentatively, D is TRBD2 (6 bases). Germline V CDR1 and CDR2: MNHEY, SVGEGT. Deletions cut 7 bases from V and 4 bases from J, with 17 bases between. The CDR3 length is 15 residues. In DNA form, the CDR3 reads TGTGCCAGCAACAAGCCCGGGGCGGGGTACAATGAGCAGTTCTTC. This sequence encodes CASNKPGAGYNEQFF.

This clonotype showed up many times. V is TRBV6-5 and J is TRBJ2-7, with TRBD2 matching over 15 bases. With V trimmed by 5 bases and J by 6 bases, 5 bases remained unmatched. The CDR3 loop spans 15 amino acids. The V gene's germline CDR1 is MNHEY and CDR2 SVGAGI. This CDR3 reads CASSRTSGRAREQYF. CDR3 bases: TGTGCCAGCAGTCGGACTAGCGGGAGGGCCCGCGAGCAGTACTTC.

In its sample, this clonotype was seen many times. An end of the junction does not agree with germline; a read error may underlie this. The gene calls are TRBV11-2 and TRBJ2-1; 12 bases map to TRBD2. Germline lookup yields CDR1 SGHAT and CDR2 FQNNGV. The CDR3 covers 16 residues. The CDR3 nucleotides read TGTGCCAGCACCTTACCCGGGGGGACTAGCGGGAATGAGCAGTTCTTC. Translating gives CASTLPGGTSGNEQFF. Based on the CDR3 plus reference TRBV11-2 and TRBJ2-1, the full variable domain is EAGVAQSPRYKIIEKRQSVAFWCNPISGHATLYWYQQILGQGPKLLIQFQNNGVVDDSQLPKDRFSAERLKGVDSTLKIQPAKLEDSAVYLCASTLPGGTSGNEQFFGPGTRLTVL.

At least ten counts were recorded for this clonotype. CDR3: CASGPGGRTQYF. The CDR3 DNA sequence: TGTGCCAGCGGTCCGGGGGGACGGACCCAGTACTTC. The chain has TRBV9 and TRBJ2-5, with 7 bases fitting TRBD2. Unmatched junction bases numbered 7, after V lost 7 bases and J lost 7 bases. The CDR3 runs 12 residues. Looked up from germline, CDR1 is SGDLS and CDR2 is YYNGEE. Combining the CDR3 with reference TRBV9 and TRBJ2-5 gives the whole variable domain DSGVTQTPKHLITATGQRVTLRCSPRSGDLSVYWYQQSLDQGLQFLIQYYNGEERAKGNILERFSAQQFPDLHSELNLSSLELGDSALYFCASGPGGRTQYFGPGTRLLVL.

The genes are TRBV5-1 and TRBJ1-2; possibly TRBD1 for D (5 bases). This CDR3 is 14 amino acids long. Germline lookup yields CDR1 SGHRS and CDR2 YFSETQ. Trimming took off 4 bases at V and 5 bases at J, with 15 bases between the two ends. CDR3 region: CASSPQDGQYGYTF. The CDR3 DNA reads as TGCGCCAGCAGCCCCCAGGACGGACAATATGGCTACACCTTC.

As to this clonotype: A much larger clone is a single base away; this may be a read error. V is TRBV6-1 and J is TRBJ2-1; D gene unclear. CDR1 is MNHNS and CDR2 is SASEGT in the germline V gene. Trimming shortened V by 9 bases and J by 2 bases, and 17 bases separated the two germline ends. This CDR3 is 15 amino acids long. CDR3 sequence reads: CARSRDQITYNEQFF. The CDR3 DNA reads TGTGCCAGAAGCCGAGACCAGATTACCTACAATGAGCAGTTCTTC.

The chain uses TRBV15 and TRBJ2-2, with 8 bases fitting TRBD1. The germline V gene encodes CDR1 LNHNV and CDR2 YYDKDF (reference sequence). V gave up 7 bases and J gave up 6 bases; unmatched junction bases: 10. This CDR3 has 15 amino acids. The CDR3 DNA follows: TGTGCCACCAAGATACAGGGGGGAGGTTCCGGGGAGCTGTTTTTT. Amino acids: CATKIQGGGSGELFF.

The V call is TRBV20-1, the J call TRBJ1-6, with 7 bases matching TRBD1. The CDR3 extends over 18 amino acids. Germline CDR1 and CDR2: DFQATT and SNEGSKA (reference sequence). Losses at the gene ends were 2 bases for V and 1 base for J; bases not matched to a gene: 11. The CDR3 DNA reads as TGCAGTGCTAGACAAGACAGGGTTTCGGGGTCCTATAATTCACCCCTCCACTTT. This sequence encodes CSARQDRVSGSYNSPLHF.

This clonotype was picked up many times. The J gene is TRBJ1-4, the V gene TRBV20-1, with TRBD1 matching over 11 bases. CDR3 size: 15 residues. V gave up 6 bases and J gave up 7 bases; unmatched junction bases: 10. CDR1 is DFQATT and CDR2 is SNEGSKA in the germline V gene (reference sequence). CDR3 DNA sequence: TGCAGTGCAGGACCCCGCGGGACAGGGGGTGAAAAACTGTTTTTT. Translating gives CSAGPRGTGGEKLFF.

This clonotype was recorded at least ten times. The chain links TRBV7-2 to TRBJ2-5; D not resolved. Germline CDR1 reads SGHTA; CDR2 reads FQGNSA. V lost 0 bases and J 7 bases, leaving 6 bases between the germline ends. This CDR3 has 12 amino acids. CDR3 sequence reads: CASSLAGATQYF. In DNA, the CDR3 is TGTGCCAGCAGCTTAGCGGGTGCGACCCAGTACTTC.

In its sample, this clonotype was seen many times. This sequence joins TRBV3-1 and TRBJ1-4; D possibly corresponds to TRBD1 (5 bases). The length of the CDR3 is 13 residues. With 4 bases removed from V and 5 bases from J, the gap between germline ends came to 8 bases. Germline loops: CDR1 LGHDT, CDR2 YNNKEL (reference sequence). The DNA of the CDR3 is TGTGCCAGCAGCCTCGGGACCAATGAAAAACTGTTTTTT. Protein sequence: CASSLGTNEKLFF.

V and J are TRBV18 and TRBJ1-1; no reliable D call. Germline V gene data show CDR1 as KGHSH and CDR2 as LQKENI. The ends were cut back, 2 bases at V and 4 bases at J, with 17 bases in the middle. This CDR3 comprises 16 residues. In nucleotides, the CDR3 is TGTGCCAGCTCACCAAAGGACGCATTCCCGAGCACTGAAGCTTTCTTT. This encodes CASSPKDAFPSTEAFF.

This clonotype was seen only a few times. The chain carries TRBV2 and TRBJ1-1; a weak D match, TRBD1 (6 bases). CDR1 and CDR2 (germline): SNHLY, FYNNEI. V lost 8 bases, J lost 6 bases, and 19 bases lay in between. The CDR3 is 14 residues long. Written as DNA, the CDR3 is TGTGCCAGCCACCAGTCAGCAGGGGTCCCTGAAGCTTTCTTT. As protein: CASHQSAGVPEAFF.

The rearrangement links TRBV6-1 to TRBJ2-4, with 7 bases fitting TRBD1. This CDR3 spans 16 amino acids. Germline values: CDR1 MNHNS, CDR2 SASEGT. Unmatched junction bases numbered 10, after V lost 6 bases and J lost 2 bases. The CDR3 here is CASRRQGSLTKNIQYF. In DNA, the CDR3 is TGTGCCAGCAGAAGACAGGGTTCCCTAACCAAAAACATTCAGTACTTC.

This clonotype was counted a few times. V is TRBV6-2 or TRBV6-3 and J is TRBJ2-7, with TRBD2 identical over 10 bases. Looked up from germline, CDR1 is MNHEY and CDR2 is SVGEGT. The CDR3 extends over 14 amino acids. Trimming cost V 2 bases and J 5 bases; bases outside gene matches: 3. In DNA, the CDR3 is TGTGCCAGCAGTTACGCTAGCGGGAGACACGAGCAGTACTTC. Amino acid sequence: CASSYASGRHEQYF.

This chain uses TRBV27 with TRBJ2-2; D call uncertain. Trimming took off 11 bases at V and 6 bases at J, with 22 bases between the two ends. The CDR3 consists of 15 residues. Per germline, CDR1 MNHEY and CDR2 SMNVEV (reference sequence). The CDR3 here is CALPEGVELAGELFF. In DNA, the CDR3 is TGTGCCCTGCCGGAAGGAGTTGAGTTGGCCGGGGAGCTGTTTTTT.

This clonotype was detected ten times or more. The chain has TRBV15 and TRBJ2-7, with 11 bases fitting TRBD1. Germline values: CDR1 LNHNV, CDR2 YYDKDF (reference sequence). This CDR3 region has 15 residues. J was trimmed by 3 bases and V by 3 bases; bases with no gene match: 4. The CDR3 DNA reads as TGTGCCACCAGCAGGCGGACAGGGGGCATCTACGAGCAGTACTTC. Amino acid sequence: CATSRRTGGIYEQYF.